Below, 6 T cell receptor beta chains from the same sample are listed, as sequenced in a study of early T cells in non-severe SARS-CoV-2 infection. TCRdb re-derived calls from the 5' RACE reads in MiXCR, one entry per CDR3 protein. The sample holds roughly 77,000 distinct CDR3 sequences, 10% to 15% seen once. What was sequenced was whole blood. These receptor sequences come from an adult who was a healthcare worker with PCR-confirmed SARS-CoV-2 infection or an uninfected control (not recorded which).

This clonotype has ten or more counts. The chain combines TRBV20-1 with TRBJ2-1, with D possibly matching TRBD1 (6 bases). CDR1 is DFQATT and CDR2 is SNEGSKA in the germline V gene (reference sequence). V was clipped by 1 base and J by 6 bases, with 19 bases between them. The CDR3 runs to 16 residues. The CDR3 DNA is TGCAGTGCTAGAGCGGCAAACAGGGAGCTCAGCAATGAGCAGTTCTTC. It encodes CSARAANRELSNEQFF.

The sample holds a few counts of this clonotype. CDR3 residues: CSVVAGYHEQYF. Written as DNA, the CDR3 is TGCAGCGTTGTGGCGGGGTACCACGAGCAGTACTTC. This chain links TRBV29-1 with TRBJ2-7; a weak D match, TRBD2 (6 bases). This CDR3 has 12 amino acids. In germline, CDR1 is SQVTM, CDR2 ANQGSEA. V was shortened by 4 bases and J by 5 bases, with 12 bases between the two germline ends.

This clonotype has at least ten counts. The chain employs TRBV27 and TRBJ2-3; 8 positions agree with TRBD2. The germline V gene encodes CDR1 MNHEY and CDR2 SMNVEV (reference sequence). The CDR3 spans 15 residues. After removal of 4 bases from V and 6 bases from J, the junction contained 9 bases not matched to a gene. The CDR3 DNA reads as TGTGCCAGCAGTTCTGAGGGAGCGGGAGTGGATACGCAGTATTTT. This codes for CASSSEGAGVDTQYF.

This clonotype was detected a few times. The chain combines TRBV6-5 with TRBJ2-1, with 10 bases identical to TRBD2. Per the germline V gene, CDR1 is MNHEY and CDR2 is SVGAGI. Trimming took 7 bases from V and 2 from J; bases not matched to a gene: 5. The CDR3 is made up of 15 amino acids. CDR3 in DNA: TGTGCCAGCACCACTAGCGGGACTACCTACAATGAGCAGTTCTTC. Translating gives CASTTSGTTYNEQFF.

CDR3 nucleotides: TGCAGCGCCCTGGGGGGGGCCAACGTCCTGACTTTC. Amino acids: CSALGGANVLTF. The J gene is TRBJ2-6, the V gene TRBV29-1; D gene uncertain. Per germline, CDR1 SQVTM and CDR2 ANQGSEA. V was pared by 7 bases and J by 4 bases, with 8 bases between. This CDR3 has 12 residues.

The chain employs TRBV9 and TRBJ1-4, with 7 bases matching TRBD1. V gave up 2 bases and J gave up 5 bases; unmatched junction bases: 12. This CDR3 spans 17 amino acids. The germline CDR1 and CDR2 sequences are SGDLS and YYNGEE. The CDR3 region is CASSVSLQGTENEKLFF. CDR3 DNA: TGTGCCAGCAGCGTTTCGCTTCAAGGGACAGAGAATGAAAAACTGTTTTTT.